The clone carrying this T cell receptor beta chain was counted once. Its target is unknown. This sample also contains other DNA sequences that code for the same CDR3. Use of 60 Vbeta and 13 Jbeta primers characterized the PCR. TCRdb's copy holds only in-frame clones and misses some; the assay was immunoSEQ multiplex PCR. The sample lists more than 150,000 clones; 79% were seen once. Germline V CDR1 and CDR2: LGHNA, YSLEER. The CDR3 has 20 residues. The ends lost 0 bases at V and 2 bases at J; junction bases unmatched: 11. The entry originates in a study of cytomegalovirus exposure and HLA in healthy donors. Study details: A prior study identified roughly 110 million unique TCR beta sequences from some 200 million T cells. The Caucasian-associated ancestry cluster contained approximately 81% of the approximately 390 genotyped donors.

Study outcomes and limitations: The records held CMV serostatus as the only immune exposure information. A later analysis revealed that TCR association rates differed between HLA loci, peaking at DRB1 and bottoming out at HLA-C.

The sample consisted of PBMCs. This clonotype originated in a girl between 10 and 17 years old in good health and CMV-seropositive. This chain links TRBV4-3 with TRBJ2-6; TRBD1 matches 9 bases. The CDR3 DNA is TGCGCCAGCAGCCAAGATCTTCCGGGACAGGGTGTCACTGGGGCCAACGTCCTGACTTTC. Its translation: CASSQDLPGQGVTGANVLTF.